This is a list of T cell receptor beta chains from one sample in a study of monozygotic twins with cystic fibrosis. Produced via immunoSEQ multiplex PCR; TCRdb's table is partial and in-frame only. This sample has under 30,000 clones, with approximately 90% found just once. Sequenced: blood. The receptors stem from a girl aged 2 to 10 with cystic fibrosis. Both conserved end residues are trimmed from each CDR3. A D gene is named only where the DNA matches it firmly.

TRBV9	NA	TRBJ2-1	ASSVGRDTSNEQF
TRBV5-1	NA	TRBJ1-6	ASSLEVNSPLH
TRBV7-2	TRBD1	TRBJ1-5	ASSAHVSGTGGQPQH
TRBV12-1	NA	TRBJ1-4	ASHGTNEKLF
TRBV5-6	TRBD2	TRBJ2-3	ASGRLAGSDTQY
TRBV7-2	NA	TRBJ1-2	ATPTGWGGRGYT
TRBV6-4	TRBD2	TRBJ2-3	ASSEGLAKDTQY
TRBV6-5	TRBD1	TRBJ1-5	ASRVRTGYQPQH
TRBV5-8	NA	TRBJ2-2	ASSFSGVSGELF
TRBV29-1	NA	TRBJ2-1	SAGGASSSYNEQF
TRBV15	TRBD1	TRBJ2-7	ATSRDGGRGYYEQY
TRBV4-2	TRBD2	TRBJ2-3	ASSQYGGANTQY
TRBV9	TRBD2	TRBJ2-2	ASSQYRLAGATGELF
TRBV4-1	NA	TRBJ1-1	ASSQGGARVTNTEAF
TRBV5-1	NA	TRBJ1-1	ASSLAPGDNTEAF
TRBV2	NA	TRBJ2-7	ASSENPGRNEQY
TRBV7-7	NA	TRBJ1-1	ASSLGWNTEAF
TRBV10-3	TRBD1	TRBJ2-7	AIRGDSYEQY
TRBV30	TRBD1	TRBJ1-1	AWSVPAGTGGWKSWAF
TRBV18	NA	TRBJ1-1	ASSPQEGTEAF
TRBV5-4	NA	TRBJ2-7	ASSVRLGYEQY
TRBV27	NA	TRBJ1-1	ASSFDSGHPQNTEAF
TRBV29-1	TRBD2	TRBJ2-5	SVAPREGIRETQY
TRBV29-1	TRBD1	TRBJ1-4	SVVAGQGIEKLF
TRBV25-1	NA	TRBJ1-4	ASSGQFLNEKLF
TRBV2	NA	TRBJ2-1	ASSKQGKGYNEQF
TRBV30	NA	TRBJ2-7	AWRQFNYEQY
TRBV30	TRBD1	TRBJ2-2	ACPDRGNTGELF
TRBV7-7	TRBD1	TRBJ2-3	ASSLQGATDTQY
TRBV6-6	TRBD1	TRBJ1-2	ASSYNRDRYGYT
TRBV9	TRBD1	TRBJ1-2	ASIGQGAGGYT